The 2 T cell receptor beta chains in this list originate from one sample, sequenced in a study of beta chain features in type 1 diabetes. The antigens of these receptors remain unknown. TCRB transcripts that were expressed got sequenced, as all of the isolated RNA had been reverse transcribed. Profiling relied on immunoSEQ multiplex PCR, and the TCRdb table lists in-frame clones only, not all of them. The repertoire has around 70,000 clones, approximately 50% of them found once; the top ten carry about 0.7%. Study-wide points: TCRB CDR3s from Type 1 diabetes patients were moderately but significantly shorter in all four CD4+ subsets.

Sequencing input: central memory CD4+ T cells from blood. The receptor set was obtained from a man aged 30-40 years with type 1 diabetes.

The V and J genes are TRBV4-2 and TRBJ1-5; no reliable D call. This CDR3 spans 16 amino acids. Per the germline V gene, CDR1 is LGHNA and CDR2 is YNFKEQ. V lost 0 bases to trimming and J lost 4 bases, with 13 bases between them. CDR3 sequence (DNA): TGTGCCAGCAGCCAAGATGTGGCCGAGGGAAATCAGCCCCAGCATTTT. This sequence encodes CASSQDVAEGNQPQHF.

The J gene is TRBJ1-1, the V gene TRBV2; D remains unclear. Trimming cost V 7 bases and J 4 bases, with 13 bases left between them. Germline CDR1 SNHLY, CDR2 FYNNEI. The CDR3 consists of 13 residues. The CDR3: CASMSEESTEAFF. Here the CDR3 DNA reads TGTGCCAGCATGTCGGAGGAGAGCACTGAAGCTTTCTTT.